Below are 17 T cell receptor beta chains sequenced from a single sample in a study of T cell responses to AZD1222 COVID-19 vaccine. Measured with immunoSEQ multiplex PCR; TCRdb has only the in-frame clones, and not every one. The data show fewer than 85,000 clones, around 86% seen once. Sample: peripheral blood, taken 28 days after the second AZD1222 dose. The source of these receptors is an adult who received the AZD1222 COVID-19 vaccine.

CDR3 region: CASSSSGLAGVGEQYF. The CDR3 nucleotides read TGTGCCAGCAGCTCCTCTGGACTAGCGGGGGTGGGTGAGCAGTACTTC. The chain recombines TRBV7-2 with TRBJ2-7, with TRBD2 identical over 13 bases. With V trimmed by 4 bases and J by 7 bases, 10 bases remained unmatched. The CDR3 is made up of 16 amino acids. The germline V gene encodes CDR1 SGHTA and CDR2 FQGNSA.

The CDR3: CASSSTRGAGNTIYF. CDR3 sequence (DNA): TGTGCCAGCAGCTCGACCAGGGGAGCTGGAAACACCATATATTTT. The chain recombines TRBV5-4 with TRBJ1-3; D might be TRBD1 (6 bases). Germline V gives CDR1 SGHNT, CDR2 YYREEE (reference sequence). Trimming cost V 3 bases and J 2 bases, with 12 bases left between them. The CDR3 runs 15 residues. The whole variable domain, remainder taken from reference TRBV5-4 and TRBJ1-3, is ETGVTQSPTHLIKTRGQQVTLRCSSQSGHNTVSWYQQALGQGPQFIFQYYREEENGRGNFPPRFSGLQFPNYSSELNVNALELDDSALYLCASSSTRGAGNTIYFGEGSWLTVV.

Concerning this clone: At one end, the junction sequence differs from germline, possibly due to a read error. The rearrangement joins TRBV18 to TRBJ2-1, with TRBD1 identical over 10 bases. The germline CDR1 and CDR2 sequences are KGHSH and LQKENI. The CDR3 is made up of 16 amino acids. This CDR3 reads CASSPNPGTGANVQFF. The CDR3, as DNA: TGTGCCAGCTCACCGAATCCCGGGACAGGGGCCAATGTGCAGTTCTTC.

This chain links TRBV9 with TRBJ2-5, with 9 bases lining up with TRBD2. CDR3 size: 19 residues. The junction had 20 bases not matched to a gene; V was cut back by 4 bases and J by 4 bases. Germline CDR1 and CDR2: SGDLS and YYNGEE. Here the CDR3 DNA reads TGTGCCAGCAGCCCCCGGGCGGGCAGCGGGGGGTTCCAGGGAGAGACCCAGTACTTC. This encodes CASSPRAGSGGFQGETQYF.

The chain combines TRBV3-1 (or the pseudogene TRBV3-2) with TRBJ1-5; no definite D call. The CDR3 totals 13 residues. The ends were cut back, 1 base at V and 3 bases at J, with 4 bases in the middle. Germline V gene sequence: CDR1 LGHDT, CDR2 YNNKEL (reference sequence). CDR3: CASSQGPNQPQHF. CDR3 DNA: TGTGCCAGCAGCCAAGGCCCCAATCAGCCCCAGCATTTT.

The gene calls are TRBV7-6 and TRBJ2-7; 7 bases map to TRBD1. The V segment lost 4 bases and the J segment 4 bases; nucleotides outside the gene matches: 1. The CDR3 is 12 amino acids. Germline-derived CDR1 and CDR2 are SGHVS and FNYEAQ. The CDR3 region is CASSSTGYEQYF. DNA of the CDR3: TGTGCCAGCAGCTCGACAGGGTACGAGCAGTACTTC. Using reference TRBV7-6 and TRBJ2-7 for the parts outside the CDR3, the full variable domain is GAGVSQSPRYKVTKRGQDVALRCDPISGHVSLYWYRQALGQGPEFLTYFNYEAQQDKSGLPNDRFSAERPEGSISTLTIQRTEQRDSAMYRCASSSTGYEQYFGPGTRLTVT.

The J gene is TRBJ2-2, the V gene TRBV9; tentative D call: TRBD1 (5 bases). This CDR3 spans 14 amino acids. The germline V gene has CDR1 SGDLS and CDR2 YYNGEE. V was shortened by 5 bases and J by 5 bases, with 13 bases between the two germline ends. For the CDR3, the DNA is TGTGCCAGCAGTATTAGGCAGGGAACCGGGGAGCTGTTTTTT. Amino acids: CASSIRQGTGELFF. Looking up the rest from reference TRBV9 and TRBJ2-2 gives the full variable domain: DSGVTQTPKHLITATGQRVTLRCSPRSGDLSVYWYQQSLDQGLQFLIQYYNGEERAKGNILERFSAQQFPDLHSELNLSSLELGDSALYFCASSIRQGTGELFFGEGSRLTVL.

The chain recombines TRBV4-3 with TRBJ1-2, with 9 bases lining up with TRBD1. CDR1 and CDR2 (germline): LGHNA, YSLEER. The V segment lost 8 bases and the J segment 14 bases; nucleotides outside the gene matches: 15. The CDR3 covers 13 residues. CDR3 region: CASGTGTGNSRTF. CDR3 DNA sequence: TGCGCCAGCGGAACCGGGACAGGGAATTCTAGGACCTTC.

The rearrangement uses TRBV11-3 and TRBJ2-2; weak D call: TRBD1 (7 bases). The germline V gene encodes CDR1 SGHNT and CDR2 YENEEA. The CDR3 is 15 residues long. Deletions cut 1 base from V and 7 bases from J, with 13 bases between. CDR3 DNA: TGTGCCAGCAGCTTAGCGGAGGGGGCGAACGGGGAGCTGTTTTTT. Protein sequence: CASSLAEGANGELFF.

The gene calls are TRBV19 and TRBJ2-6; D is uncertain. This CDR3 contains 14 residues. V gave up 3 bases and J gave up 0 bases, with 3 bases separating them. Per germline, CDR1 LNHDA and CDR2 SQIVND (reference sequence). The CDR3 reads CASSIPSGANVLTF. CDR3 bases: TGTGCCAGTAGTATTCCCTCTGGGGCCAACGTCCTGACTTTC. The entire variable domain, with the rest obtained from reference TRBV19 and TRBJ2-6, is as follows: DGGITQSPKYLFRKEGQNVTLSCEQNLNHDAMYWYRQDPGQGLRLIYYSQIVNDFQKGDIAEGYSVSREKKESFPLTVTSAQKNPTAFYLCASSIPSGANVLTFGAGSRLTVL.

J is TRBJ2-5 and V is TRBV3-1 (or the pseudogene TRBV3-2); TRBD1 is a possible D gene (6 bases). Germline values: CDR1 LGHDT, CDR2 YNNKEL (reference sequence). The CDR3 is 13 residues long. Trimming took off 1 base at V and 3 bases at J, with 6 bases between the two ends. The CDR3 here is CASSQGTEETQYF. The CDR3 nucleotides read TGTGCCAGCAGCCAAGGGACAGAAGAGACCCAGTACTTC.

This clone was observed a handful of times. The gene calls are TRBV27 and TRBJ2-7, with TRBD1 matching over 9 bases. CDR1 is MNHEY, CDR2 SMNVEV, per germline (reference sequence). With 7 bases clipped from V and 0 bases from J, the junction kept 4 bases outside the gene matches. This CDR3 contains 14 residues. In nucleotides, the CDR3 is TGTGCCAGCAAGGGACAGGGTGTCTCCTACGAGCAGTACTTC. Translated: CASKGQGVSYEQYF.

The CDR3, as DNA: TGTGCCAGCTCTACCGGGAGCCCGGTTGAAAAACTGTTTTTT. It is translated as CASSTGSPVEKLFF. This chain joins TRBV18 and TRBJ1-4; D unresolved. Trimming shortened V by 6 bases and J by 7 bases, and 15 bases separated the two germline ends. From germline, CDR1 is KGHSH and CDR2 LQKENI. CDR3 size: 14 residues.

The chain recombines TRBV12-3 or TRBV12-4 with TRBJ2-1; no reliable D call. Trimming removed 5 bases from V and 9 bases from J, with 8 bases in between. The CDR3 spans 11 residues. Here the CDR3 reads CASSGVGEQFF. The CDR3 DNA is TGTGCCAGCAGTGGCGTAGGTGAGCAGTTCTTC.

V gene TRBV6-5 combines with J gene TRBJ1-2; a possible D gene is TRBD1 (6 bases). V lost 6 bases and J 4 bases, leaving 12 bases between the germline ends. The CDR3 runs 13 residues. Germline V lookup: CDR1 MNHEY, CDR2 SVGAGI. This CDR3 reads CASSSTGLYGYTF. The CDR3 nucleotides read TGTGCCAGCAGCTCAACAGGGCTCTATGGCTACACCTTC.

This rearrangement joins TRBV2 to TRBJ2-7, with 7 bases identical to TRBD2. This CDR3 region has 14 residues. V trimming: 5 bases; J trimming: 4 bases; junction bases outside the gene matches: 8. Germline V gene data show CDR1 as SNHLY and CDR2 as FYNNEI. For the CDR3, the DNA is TGTGCCAGCAGTCCCTCTAGCGGAAGATACGAGCAGTACTTC. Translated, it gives CASSPSSGRYEQYF.

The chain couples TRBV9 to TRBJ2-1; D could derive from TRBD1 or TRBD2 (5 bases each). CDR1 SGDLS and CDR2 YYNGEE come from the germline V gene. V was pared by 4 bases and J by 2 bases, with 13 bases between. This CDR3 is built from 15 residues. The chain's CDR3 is CASSPGTITYNEQFF. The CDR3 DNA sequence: TGTGCCAGCAGCCCCGGGACCATAACCTACAATGAGCAGTTCTTC.